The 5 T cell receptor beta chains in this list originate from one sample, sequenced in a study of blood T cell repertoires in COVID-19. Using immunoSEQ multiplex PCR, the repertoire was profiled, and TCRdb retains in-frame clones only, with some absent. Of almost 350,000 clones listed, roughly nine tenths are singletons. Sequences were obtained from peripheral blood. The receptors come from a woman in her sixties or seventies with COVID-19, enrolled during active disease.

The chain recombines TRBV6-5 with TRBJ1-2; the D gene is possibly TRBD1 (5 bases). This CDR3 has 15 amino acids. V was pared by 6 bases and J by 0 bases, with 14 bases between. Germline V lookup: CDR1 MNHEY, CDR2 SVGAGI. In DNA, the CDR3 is TGTGCCAGCAGGACCCGTCCGACAGCTAACTATGGCTACACCTTC. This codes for CASRTRPTANYGYTF.

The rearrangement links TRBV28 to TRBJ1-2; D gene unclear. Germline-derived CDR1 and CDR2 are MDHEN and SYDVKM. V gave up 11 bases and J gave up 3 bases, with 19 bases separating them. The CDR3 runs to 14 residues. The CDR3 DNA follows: TGTGCCGTTCCTCTCACACCCCTTCACTATGGCTACACCTTC. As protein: CAVPLTPLHYGYTF.

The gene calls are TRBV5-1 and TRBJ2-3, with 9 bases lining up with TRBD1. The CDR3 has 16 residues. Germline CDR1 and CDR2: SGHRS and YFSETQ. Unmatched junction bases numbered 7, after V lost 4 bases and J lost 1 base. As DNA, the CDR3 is TGCGCCAGCAGCAGGGTACAGGGGGCAGGCACAGATACGCAGTATTTT. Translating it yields CASSRVQGAGTDTQYF.

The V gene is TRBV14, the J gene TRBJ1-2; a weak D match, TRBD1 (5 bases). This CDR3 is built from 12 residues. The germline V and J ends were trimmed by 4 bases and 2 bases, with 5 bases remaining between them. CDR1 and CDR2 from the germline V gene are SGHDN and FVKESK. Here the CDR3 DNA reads TGTGCCAGCAGCCGACAGAACTATGGCTACACCTTC. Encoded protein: CASSRQNYGYTF.

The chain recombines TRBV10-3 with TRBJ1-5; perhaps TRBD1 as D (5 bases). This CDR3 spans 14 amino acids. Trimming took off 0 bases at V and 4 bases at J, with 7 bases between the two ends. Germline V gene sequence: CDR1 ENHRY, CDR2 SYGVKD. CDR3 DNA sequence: TGTGCCATCAGTGAGTCGACAGAGAATCAGCCCCAGCATTTT. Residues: CAISESTENQPQHF.